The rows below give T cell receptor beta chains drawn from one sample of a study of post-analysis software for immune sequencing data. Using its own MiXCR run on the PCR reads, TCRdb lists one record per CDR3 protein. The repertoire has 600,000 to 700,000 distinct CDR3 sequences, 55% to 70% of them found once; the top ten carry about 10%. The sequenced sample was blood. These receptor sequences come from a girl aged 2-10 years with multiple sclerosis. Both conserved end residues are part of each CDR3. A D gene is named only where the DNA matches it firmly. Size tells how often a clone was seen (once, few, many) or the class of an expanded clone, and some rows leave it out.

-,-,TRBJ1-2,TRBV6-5,TGTGCCAGCAGTTACTCCTTTGGGGCCAACTATGGCTACACCTTC,CASSYSFGANYGYTF
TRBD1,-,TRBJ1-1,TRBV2,TGTGCCAGCGGTGGACAGGGCAACACTGAAGCTTTCTTT,CASGGQGNTEAFF
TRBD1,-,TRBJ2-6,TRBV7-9,TGTGCCAGCAGCACCGGGACAGGGATGACTGGGGCCAACGTCCTGACTTTC,CASSTGTGMTGANVLTF
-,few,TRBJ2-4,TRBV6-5,TGTGCCAGCAGTTACCGAGGGTCTAGAGGAGGGGCCAAAAACATTCAGTACTTC,CASSYRGSRGGAKNIQYF
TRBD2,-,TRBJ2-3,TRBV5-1,TGCGCCAGCAGCTTGATTAGGGAGGGGATTCGCACAGATACGCAGTATTTT,CASSLIREGIRTDTQYF
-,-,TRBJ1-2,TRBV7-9,TGTGCCAGCAGCTCAAAGGGTTACAGTAGTTGGCCTGGCTACACCTTC,CASSSKGYSSWPGYTF
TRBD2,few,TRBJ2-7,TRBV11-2,TGTGCCAGCAGCCGATCTAGCGGGAGAGCCCTCGCCGAGCAGTACTTC,CASSRSSGRALAEQYF
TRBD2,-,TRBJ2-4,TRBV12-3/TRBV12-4,TGTGCCAGCAGCCCCCGGACTAGCGGGGGGTCTTTAGCCAAAAACATTCAGTACTTC,CASSPRTSGGSLAKNIQYF
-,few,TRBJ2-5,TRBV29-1,TGCAGCGCGGAGGGTGCGGGCCAAGAGACCCAGTACTTC,CSAEGAGQETQYF
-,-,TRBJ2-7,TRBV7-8,TGTGCCAGCAGCTTAGCCCAGGGTTTGGCGGACGAGCAGTACTTC,CASSLAQGLADEQYF
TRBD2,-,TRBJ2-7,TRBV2,TGTGCCAGCAGTTTCGCCGGGACTAGCGTCGAGCAGTACTTC,CASSFAGTSVEQYF
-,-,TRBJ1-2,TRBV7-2,TGTGCCAGCAGCTCTCCCTTGAGAGGAGTAAGCTATGGCTACACCTTC,CASSSPLRGVSYGYTF